A single T cell receptor (beta chain) is shown here with its context. Time point noted: baseline, week 1 (first vaccination visit). Treatment described: pre-vaccination baseline after standard-of-care therapy. Germline CDR1 SGHRS, CDR2 YFSETQ. V lost 4 bases and J lost 0, with 13 bases in between. There are 15 residues in the CDR3. The protocol was immunoSEQ multiplex PCR, while the TCRdb copy is restricted to in-frame clones and leaves out a portion. Among 20,000 to 30,000 clones listed, roughly 90% were seen once. The sample belongs to a study of a mutant IDH1 vaccine in newly diagnosed glioma. The chain links TRBV5-1 to TRBJ1-1; D unclear. This TCR derives from a man aged 30 to 39 with glioma. The starting material was PBMCs, obtained from a glioma patient treated with radiotherapy, temozolomide or both. CDR3 amino acids: CASSPIHQLNTEAFF. The CDR3 DNA sequence: TGCGCCAGCAGCCCGATACACCAACTGAACACTGAAGCTTTCTTT.